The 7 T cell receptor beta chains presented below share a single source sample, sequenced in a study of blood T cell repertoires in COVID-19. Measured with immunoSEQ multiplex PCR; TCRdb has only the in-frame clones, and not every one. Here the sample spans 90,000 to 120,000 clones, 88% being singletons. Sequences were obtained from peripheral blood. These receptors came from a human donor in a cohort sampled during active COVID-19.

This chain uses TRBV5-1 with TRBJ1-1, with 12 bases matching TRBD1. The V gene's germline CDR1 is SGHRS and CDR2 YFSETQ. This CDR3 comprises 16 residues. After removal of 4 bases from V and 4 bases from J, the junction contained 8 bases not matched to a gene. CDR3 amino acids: CASSPSGTGGGTEAFF. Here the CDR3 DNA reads TGCGCCAGCAGCCCGTCCGGGACAGGGGGCGGCACTGAAGCTTTCTTT.

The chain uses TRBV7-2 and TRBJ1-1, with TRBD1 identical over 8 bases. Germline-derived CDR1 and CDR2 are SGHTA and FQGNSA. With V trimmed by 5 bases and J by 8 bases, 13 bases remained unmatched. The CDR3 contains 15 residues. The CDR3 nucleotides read TGTGCCAGCAGCCCCGACGGACAGGGCTGGGGAGAAGCTTTCTTT. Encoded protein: CASSPDGQGWGEAFF.

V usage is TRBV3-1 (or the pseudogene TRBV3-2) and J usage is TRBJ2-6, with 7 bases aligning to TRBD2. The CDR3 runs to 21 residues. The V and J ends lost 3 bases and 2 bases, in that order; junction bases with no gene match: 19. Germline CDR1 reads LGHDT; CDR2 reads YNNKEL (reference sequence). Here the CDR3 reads CASSQPFLAWRERAGANVLTF. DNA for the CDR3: TGTGCCAGCAGCCAGCCGTTCTTGGCCTGGCGGGAGAGGGCTGGGGCCAACGTCCTGACTTTC.

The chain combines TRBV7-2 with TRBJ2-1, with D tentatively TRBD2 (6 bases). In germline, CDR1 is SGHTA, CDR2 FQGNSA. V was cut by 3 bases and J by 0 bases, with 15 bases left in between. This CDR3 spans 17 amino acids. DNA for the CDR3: TGTGCCAGCAGCTTGAGATTTGCCGGGAGCTCCTACAATGAGCAGTTCTTC. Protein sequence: CASSLRFAGSSYNEQFF.

The CDR3: CASSLKWDSPYEQYF. The CDR3 DNA reads TGTGCCAGCAGCTTAAAATGGGACAGCCCCTACGAGCAGTACTTC. The chain has TRBV5-5 and TRBJ2-7; 7 nucleotides line up with TRBD1. Losses at the gene ends were 2 bases for V and 2 bases for J; bases not matched to a gene: 7. In germline, CDR1 is SGHKS, CDR2 YYEKEE (reference sequence). This CDR3 is built from 15 residues.

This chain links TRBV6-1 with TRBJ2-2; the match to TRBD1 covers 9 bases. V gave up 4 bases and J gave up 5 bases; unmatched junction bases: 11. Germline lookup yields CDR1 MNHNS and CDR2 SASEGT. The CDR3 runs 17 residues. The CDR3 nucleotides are TGTGCCAGCAGTGCGGGTTGGACAGGGGATGGGACCGGGGAGCTGTTTTTT. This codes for CASSAGWTGDGTGELFF.

The CDR3 DNA is TGTGCCAGCAGCTTAGCACAGGGCGCTGGAAACACCATATATTTT. Translating gives CASSLAQGAGNTIYF. The chain combines TRBV7-9 with TRBJ1-3, with D possibly matching TRBD1 (6 bases). The V end was cut by 0 bases, the J end by 2 bases, with 8 bases between. The CDR3 contains 15 residues. In germline, CDR1 is SEHNR, CDR2 FQNEAQ (reference sequence). The full variable domain, rest sourced from reference TRBV7-9 and TRBJ1-3, is DTGVSQNPRHKITKRGQNVTFRCDPISEHNRLYWYRQTLGQGPEFLTYFQNEAQLEKSRLLSDRFSAERPKGSFSTLEIQRTEQGDSAMYLCASSLAQGAGNTIYFGEGSWLTVV.